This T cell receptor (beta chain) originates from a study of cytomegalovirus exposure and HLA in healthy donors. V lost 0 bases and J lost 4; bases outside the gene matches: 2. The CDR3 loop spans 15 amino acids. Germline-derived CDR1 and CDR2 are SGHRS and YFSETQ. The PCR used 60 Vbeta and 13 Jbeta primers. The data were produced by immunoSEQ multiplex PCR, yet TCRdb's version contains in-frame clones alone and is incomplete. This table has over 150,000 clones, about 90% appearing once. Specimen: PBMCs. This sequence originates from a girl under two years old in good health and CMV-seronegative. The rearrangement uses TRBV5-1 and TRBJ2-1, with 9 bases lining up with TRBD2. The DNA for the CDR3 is TGCGCCAGCAGCTTGGGACTAGCGGAATACAATGAGCAGTTCTTC. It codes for CASSLGLAEYNEQFF. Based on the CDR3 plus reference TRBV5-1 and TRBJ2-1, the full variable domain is KAGVTQTPRYLIKTRGQQVTLSCSPISGHRSVSWYQQTPGQGLQFLFEYFSETQRNKGNFPGRFSGRQFSNSRSEMNVSTLELGDSALYLCASSLGLAEYNEQFFGPGTRLTVL.